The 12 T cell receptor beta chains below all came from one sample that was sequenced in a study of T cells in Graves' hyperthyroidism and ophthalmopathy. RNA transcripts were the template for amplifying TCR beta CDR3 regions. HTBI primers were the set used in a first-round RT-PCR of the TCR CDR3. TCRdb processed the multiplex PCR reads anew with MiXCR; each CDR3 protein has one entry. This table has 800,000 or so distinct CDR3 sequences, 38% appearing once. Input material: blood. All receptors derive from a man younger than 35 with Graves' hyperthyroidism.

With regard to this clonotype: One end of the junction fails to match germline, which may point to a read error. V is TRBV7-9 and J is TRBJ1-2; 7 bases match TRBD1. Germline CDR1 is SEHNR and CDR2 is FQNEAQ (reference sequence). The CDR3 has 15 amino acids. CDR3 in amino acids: CASSLIRDRAYGYAF. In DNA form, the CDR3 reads TGTGCCAGCAGCCTAATCCGGGACAGAGCCTATGGCTACGCCTTC.

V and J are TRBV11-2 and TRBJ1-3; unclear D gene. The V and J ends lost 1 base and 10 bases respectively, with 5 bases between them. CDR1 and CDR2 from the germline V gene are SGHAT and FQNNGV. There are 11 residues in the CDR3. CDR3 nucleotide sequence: TGTGCCAGCAGCTTAGCTCCGACCATATATTTT. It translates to CASSLAPTIYF.

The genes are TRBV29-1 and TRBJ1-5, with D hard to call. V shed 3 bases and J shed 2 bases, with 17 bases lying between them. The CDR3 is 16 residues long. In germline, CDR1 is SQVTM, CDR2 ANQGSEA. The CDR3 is CSVDEVGNRGNQPQHF. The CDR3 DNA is TGCAGCGTTGACGAGGTCGGAAACAGAGGCAATCAGCCCCAGCATTTT.

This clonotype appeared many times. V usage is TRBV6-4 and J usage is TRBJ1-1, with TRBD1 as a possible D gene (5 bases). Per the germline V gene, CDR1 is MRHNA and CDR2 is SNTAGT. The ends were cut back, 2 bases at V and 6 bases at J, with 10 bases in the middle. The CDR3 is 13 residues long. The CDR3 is CASSDGANAEAFF. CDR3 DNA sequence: TGTGCCAGCAGTGACGGGGCCAACGCTGAAGCTTTCTTT.

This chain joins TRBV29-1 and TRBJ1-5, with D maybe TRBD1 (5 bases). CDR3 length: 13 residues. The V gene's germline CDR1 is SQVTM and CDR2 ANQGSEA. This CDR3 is CAVQGDSNQPQHF. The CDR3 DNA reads TGCGCTGTTCAGGGTGATAGCAATCAGCCCCAGCATTTT.

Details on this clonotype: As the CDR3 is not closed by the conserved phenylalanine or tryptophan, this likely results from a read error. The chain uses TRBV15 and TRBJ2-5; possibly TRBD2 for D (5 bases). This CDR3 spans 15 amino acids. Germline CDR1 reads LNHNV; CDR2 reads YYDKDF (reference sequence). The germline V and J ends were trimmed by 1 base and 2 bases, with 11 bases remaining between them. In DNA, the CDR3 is TGTGCCACCAGCAGAGGAGAGGGATTGCAAGAGACCCAGTACCTC. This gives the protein CATSRGEGLQETQYL.

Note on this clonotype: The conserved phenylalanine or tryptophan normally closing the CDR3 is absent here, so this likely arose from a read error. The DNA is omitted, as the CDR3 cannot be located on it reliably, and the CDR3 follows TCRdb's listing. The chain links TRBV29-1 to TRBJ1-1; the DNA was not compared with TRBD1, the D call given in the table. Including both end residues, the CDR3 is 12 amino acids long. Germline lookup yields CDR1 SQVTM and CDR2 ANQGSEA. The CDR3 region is CSVGDRGALANY.

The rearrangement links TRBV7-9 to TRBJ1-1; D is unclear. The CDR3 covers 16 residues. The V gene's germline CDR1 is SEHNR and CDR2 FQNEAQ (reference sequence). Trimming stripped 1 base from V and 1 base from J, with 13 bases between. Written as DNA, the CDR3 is TGTGCCAGCAGCTTAGGGATCCTCAATTCGAACACTGAAGCTTTCTTT. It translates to CASSLGILNSNTEAFF.

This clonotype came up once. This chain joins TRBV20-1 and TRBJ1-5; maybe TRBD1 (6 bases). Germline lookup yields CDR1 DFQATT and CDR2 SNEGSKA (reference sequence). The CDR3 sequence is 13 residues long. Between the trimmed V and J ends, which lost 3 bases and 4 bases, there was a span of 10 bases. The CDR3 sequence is CSASGGANQPQHF. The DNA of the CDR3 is TGCAGTGCTAGTGGGGGGGCGAATCAGCCCCAGCATTTT.

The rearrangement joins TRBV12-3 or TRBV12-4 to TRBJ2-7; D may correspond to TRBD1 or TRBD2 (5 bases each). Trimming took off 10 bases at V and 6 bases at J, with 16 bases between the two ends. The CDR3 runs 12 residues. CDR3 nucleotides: TGTGCCACCGGGACGATCCCGGGCGAGCAGTACTTC. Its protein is CATGTIPGEQYF.

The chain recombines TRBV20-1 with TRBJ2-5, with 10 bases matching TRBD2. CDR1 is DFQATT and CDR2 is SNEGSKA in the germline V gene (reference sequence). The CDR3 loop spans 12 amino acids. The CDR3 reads CGSGRAQETQYF. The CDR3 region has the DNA TGCGGAAGCGGGAGGGCCCAAGAGACCCAGTACTTC.

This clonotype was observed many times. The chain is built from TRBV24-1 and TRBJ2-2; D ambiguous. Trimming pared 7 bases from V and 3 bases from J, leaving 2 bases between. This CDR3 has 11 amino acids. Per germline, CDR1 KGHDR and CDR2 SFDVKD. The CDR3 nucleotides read TGTGCCACCAGCTACACCGGGGAGCTGTTTTTT. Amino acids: CATSYTGELFF.